This TCR beta chain was sequenced for a study of blood T cells in healthy people across ages. The CDR3 sequence is 15 residues long. Trimming pared 5 bases from V and 7 bases from J, leaving 15 bases between. Sample-barcoded 5' priming and a J-beta primer mix drove a second PCR of roughly 6 to 12 cycles. TCRdb re-analysed the 5' RACE reads in MiXCR, keeping a single row per CDR3 protein. Of 850,000 or so distinct CDR3 sequences in the sample, 25% to 30% were seen once. This clonotype was detected a few times. Its antigen is unidentified. Notes on the study in general: Per-million-T-cell TCR beta diversity fell roughly linearly with age. What prevented conclusive comparison of naive and antigen-experienced cells was that PBMCs were unsorted.

This receptor was identified in an elderly woman in good health. Sequences were obtained from blood. V and J are TRBV12-3 or TRBV12-4 and TRBJ1-6, with D perhaps TRBD1 (6 bases). The CDR3 loop is CASSEQGTQNSPLHF. The CDR3 coding sequence is TGTGCCAGCAGTGAACAGGGTACGCAGAATTCACCCCTCCACTTT.